Given below is one TCR beta chain in context. Many counts were recorded for this clonotype. The antigen this receptor binds is unknown. No clone much larger than this one lies a single base away; base qualities are absent. Amplification of TCR beta CDR3 regions was carried out from RNA transcripts. A first-round RT-PCR of the TCR CDR3 used the HTBI primer set with the Qiagen OneStep RT-PCR kit. Libraries were constructed in a second round of multiplex PCR, after which size selection and purification were performed. Sequencing of the libraries was done on an Illumina HiSeq2000 using paired-end 100 bp reads. In the authors' own workflow: SOAPnuke was used to process the raw data, throwing out any read that contained adapters or uncalled bases, had a mean Phred below 15, or lacked an exact constant-primer or identifier match. High-quality paired reads were merged with COPE v1.2.5, and unique nucleotide sequences were defined as clonotypes. MiTCR v1.1 was used to align clonotypes to the IMGT TRBV, TRBD and TRBJ reference segments. The analysis included only V-J combinations with a frequency above 0.0001, which together covered roughly 99% of the repertoires. A TCS score was defined as the ratio of F50 (clonal expansion) to E x V (chaos), with BLOSUM62-based TCRdist applied between CDR3 peptides within each V-J. Welch's t-statistics and random forest reduced 514 V-J features to 10 to 15, which were used in a naive Bayes classifier (R e1071). In-frame beta chains were kept once TCRdb had trimmed the public reads at Q25 with fastp and called clones with MiXCR. Rows with one shared CDR3 protein collapse into an entry with the most common genes and DNA. The V and J calls, along with clone size, are taken from TCRdb and not from the paper's own processing. The sample has around 300,000 distinct CDR3 sequences on record, about 13% of them singletons. The ten largest clones take up roughly 7.9% of the sample.

V lost 6 bases and J lost 0 bases; the stretch between them is 18 bases long. The cysteine opens and the phenylalanine closes a CDR3 of 17 amino acids. CDR3 DNA is the only sequence kept; it has 51 bases, read in frame from the first base. The CDR1 and CDR2 encoded by the germline V gene (reference sequence) are DFQATT and SNEGSKA. These data are taken from a study of T cells in Graves' hyperthyroidism and ophthalmopathy (dated by TCRdb to the late 2010s). About the study as a whole: Peripheral blood samples were taken at the time of initial diagnosis, prior to any treatment. To identify distinguishing TCR V-J signatures, a discovery cohort of about 100 patients was used, comprising 40 to 45 with Graves' ophthalmopathy and around 57 with stable Graves' hyperthyroidism. An independent validation cohort of 18 to 20 hyperthyroidism patients and 15 or so patients who later progressed to ophthalmopathy tested prospective prediction of ophthalmopathy. The roughly 91 discovery patients were randomly divided into training and test sets at a 7:3 ratio. In addition, the study compared T-cell repertoires in thyroid tissue and in blood from over 5 Graves' hyperthyroidism patients. Following sampling, methimazole starting at 30 mg daily was given to hyperthyroidism patients, and high-dose intravenous methylprednisolone was given to ophthalmopathy patients. The paper reports TCR Vbeta CDR3 sequencing of approximately 130 peripheral blood samples: over 40 ophthalmopathy, under 80 hyperthyroidism and around 17 progressor patients.

Here is what the overall study found, with its caveats: In validation, the model predicted progression to ophthalmopathy with over 65% sensitivity and 72% to 85% specificity, a median of around six months before onset. Most expanded thyroid clonotypes (frequency above 0.001) were also detected in blood, a finding suggesting that blood repertoires may reflect thyroid immune responses. No statistical method was used to fix the sample size in advance, and group allocation was not hidden from the investigators. In cross-validation, a model built on a 13 V-J signature told ophthalmopathy apart from stable hyperthyroidism with 85% to 90% sensitivity and roughly 83% specificity, and in testing the same model reached 80%/75%.

A patient counted as having stable Graves' hyperthyroidism if no progression to ophthalmopathy occurred over 18 months of follow-up. Hyperthyroidism patients were aged 18 to 65 years and newly diagnosed, with disease duration of less than 2 months. The study excluded patients with uncontrolled infections, other autoimmune diseases, pregnancy or lactation. Diagnoses were based on clinical symptoms, serum thyroxine and TRAb, thyroid ultrasound and orbital computed tomography. PBMCs were separated from 8 to 10 ml of fresh peripheral blood using Ficoll-Paque density gradient centrifugation. Trizol reagent was used to extract total RNA, and RNA quality was then checked on an Agilent 2100 Bioanalyzer.

The TCR was taken from a woman in her 40s with Graves' hyperthyroidism. What was sequenced was blood. The chain was built from TRBV20-1 and TRBJ1-6, with the D gene not clear enough to name. The CDR3: CSAQSTTANSYNSPLHF. The DNA sequence follows: TGCAGTGCCCAATCGACCACCGCAAACTCCTATAATTCACCCCTCCACTTT.